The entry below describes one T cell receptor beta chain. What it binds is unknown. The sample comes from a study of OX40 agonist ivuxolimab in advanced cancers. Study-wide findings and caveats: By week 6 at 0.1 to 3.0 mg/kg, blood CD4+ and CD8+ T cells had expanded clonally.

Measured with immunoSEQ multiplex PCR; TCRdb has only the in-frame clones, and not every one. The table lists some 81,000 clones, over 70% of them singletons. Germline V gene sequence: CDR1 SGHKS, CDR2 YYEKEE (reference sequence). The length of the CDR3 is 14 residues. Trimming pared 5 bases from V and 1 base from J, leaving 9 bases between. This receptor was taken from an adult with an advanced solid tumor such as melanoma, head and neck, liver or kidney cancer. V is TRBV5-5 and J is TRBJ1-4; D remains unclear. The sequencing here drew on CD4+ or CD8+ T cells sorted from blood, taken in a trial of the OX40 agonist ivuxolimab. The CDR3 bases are TGTGCCAGCAGGCCACGGCTAACTAATGAAAAACTGTTTTTT. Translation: CASRPRLTNEKLFF.